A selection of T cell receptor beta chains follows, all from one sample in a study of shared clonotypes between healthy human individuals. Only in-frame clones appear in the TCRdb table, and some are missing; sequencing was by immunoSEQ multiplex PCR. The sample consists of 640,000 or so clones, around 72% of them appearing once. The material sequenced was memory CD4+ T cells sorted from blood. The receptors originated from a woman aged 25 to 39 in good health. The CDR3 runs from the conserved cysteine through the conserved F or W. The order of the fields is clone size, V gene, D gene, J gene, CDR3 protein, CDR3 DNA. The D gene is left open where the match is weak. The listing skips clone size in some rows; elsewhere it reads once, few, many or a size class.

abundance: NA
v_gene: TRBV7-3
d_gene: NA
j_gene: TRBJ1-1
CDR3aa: CASSLMIGSEAFF
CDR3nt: TGTGCCAGCAGCTTAATGATTGGTTCTGAAGCTTTCTTT

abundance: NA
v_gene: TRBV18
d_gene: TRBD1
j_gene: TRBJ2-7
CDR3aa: CASSPQGQGLEQYF
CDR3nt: TGTGCCAGCTCACCCCAGGGACAGGGGTTGGAGCAGTACTTC

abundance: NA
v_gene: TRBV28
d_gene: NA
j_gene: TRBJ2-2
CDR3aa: CASSYLGVSSGELFF
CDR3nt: TGTGCCAGCAGTTATCTGGGGGTATCTTCCGGGGAGCTGTTTTTT

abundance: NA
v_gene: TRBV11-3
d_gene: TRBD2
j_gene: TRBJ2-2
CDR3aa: CASSRDYLRGELFF
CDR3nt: TGTGCCAGCAGCCGGGACTACTTACGCGGGGAGCTGTTTTTT

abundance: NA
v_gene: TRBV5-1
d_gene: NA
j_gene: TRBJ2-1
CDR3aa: CASSSGSRSYNEQFF
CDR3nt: TGCGCCAGCAGCTCCGGGAGCCGCTCCTACAATGAGCAGTTCTTC

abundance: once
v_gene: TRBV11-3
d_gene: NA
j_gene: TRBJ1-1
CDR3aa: CASSPNGNTEAFF
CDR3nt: TGTGCCAGCAGCCCGAACGGGAACACTGAAGCTTTCTTT

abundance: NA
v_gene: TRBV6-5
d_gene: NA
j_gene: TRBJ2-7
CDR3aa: CASSYVIGGEQYF
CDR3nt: TGTGCCAGCAGTTACGTCATAGGCGGCGAGCAGTACTTC

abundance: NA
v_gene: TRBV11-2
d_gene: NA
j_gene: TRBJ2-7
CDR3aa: CASSPPGPYYEQYF
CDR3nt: TGTGCCAGCAGCCCCCCGGGACCCTACTACGAGCAGTACTTC

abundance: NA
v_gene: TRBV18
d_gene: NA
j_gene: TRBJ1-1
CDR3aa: CASSPPSNTEAFF
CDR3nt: TGTGCCAGCTCACCACCCAGCAACACTGAAGCTTTCTTT

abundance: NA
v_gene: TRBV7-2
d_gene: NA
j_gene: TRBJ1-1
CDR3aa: CASSSPNTEAFF
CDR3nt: TGTGCCAGCAGTTCACCGAACACTGAAGCTTTCTTT

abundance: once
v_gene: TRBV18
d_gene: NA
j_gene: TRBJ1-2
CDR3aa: CASSPSHEGTYGYTF
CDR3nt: TGTGCCAGCTCACCCTCCCACGAGGGGACCTATGGCTACACCTTC

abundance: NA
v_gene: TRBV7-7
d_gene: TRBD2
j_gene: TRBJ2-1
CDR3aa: CASSPGLAGGIYEQFF
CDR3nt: TGTGCCAGCAGCCCCGGGCTAGCGGGAGGTATCTATGAGCAGTTCTTC

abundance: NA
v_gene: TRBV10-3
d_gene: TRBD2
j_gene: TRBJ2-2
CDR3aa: CAISPLAGRDTGELFF
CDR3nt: TGTGCCATCAGCCCACTAGCGGGACGAGACACCGGGGAGCTGTTTTTT

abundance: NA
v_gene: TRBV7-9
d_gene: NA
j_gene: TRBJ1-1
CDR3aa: CASSLLSPNTEAFF
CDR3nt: TGTGCCAGCAGCTTATTATCCCCGAACACTGAAGCTTTCTTT

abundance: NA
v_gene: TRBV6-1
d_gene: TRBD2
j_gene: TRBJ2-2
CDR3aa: CASSGTSGGGTGELFF
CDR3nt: TGTGCCAGCAGTGGAACTAGCGGGGGTGGGACCGGGGAGCTGTTTTTT

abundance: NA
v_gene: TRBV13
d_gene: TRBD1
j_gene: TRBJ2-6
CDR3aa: CASSYHRDSSGANVLTF
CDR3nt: TGTGCCAGCAGCTACCACCGGGACAGCTCTGGGGCCAACGTCCTGACTTTC

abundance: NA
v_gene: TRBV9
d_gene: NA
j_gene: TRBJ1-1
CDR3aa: CASSVGDSGGNTEAFF
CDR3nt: TGTGCCAGCAGCGTAGGGGACTCAGGTGGCAACACTGAAGCTTTCTTT

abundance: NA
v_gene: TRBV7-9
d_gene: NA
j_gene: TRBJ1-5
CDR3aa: CASSLEGGNQPQHF
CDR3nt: TGTGCCAGCAGCTTAGAAGGTGGTAATCAGCCCCAGCATTTT

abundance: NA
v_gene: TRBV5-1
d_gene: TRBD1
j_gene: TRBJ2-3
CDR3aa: CASSSWETGDPDTQYF
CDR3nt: TGCGCCAGCAGCTCGTGGGAGACAGGGGATCCAGATACGCAGTATTTT

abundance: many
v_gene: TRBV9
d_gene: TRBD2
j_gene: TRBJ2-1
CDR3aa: CASSVEGPAGVRFF
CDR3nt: TGTGCCAGCAGCGTAGAGGGCCCAGCGGGAGTCCGTTTCTTC

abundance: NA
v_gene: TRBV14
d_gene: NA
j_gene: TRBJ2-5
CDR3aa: CASSRAREVLSAETQYF
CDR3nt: TGTGCCAGCAGCCGAGCCCGAGAGGTACTTAGCGCAGAGACCCAGTACTTC

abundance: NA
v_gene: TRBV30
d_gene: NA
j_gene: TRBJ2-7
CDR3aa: CAWERRTEQYF
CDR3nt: TGTGCCTGGGAAAGAAGGACCGAGCAGTACTTC

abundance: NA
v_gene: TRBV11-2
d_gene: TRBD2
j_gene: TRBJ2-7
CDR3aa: CASSLPPASGTPDEQYF
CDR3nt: TGTGCCAGCAGCTTACCCCCGGCTAGCGGGACCCCAGATGAGCAGTACTTC